The T cell receptor (beta chain) described here comes from a study of CD4 T cells in relation to SARS-CoV-2 and coronaviruses. Study-level information: TCR beta CDR3s were sequenced after roughly eleven-day antigen culture of PBMCs. Negative control cultures got HIV-1 Nef peptides or no peptide. The HLA restriction of the shared crossreactive spike epitopes was mapped. The study's findings and limits: The cross-reactivity analysis covered only spike protein, not other viral proteins.

Repertoires were generated with immunoSEQ multiplex PCR, while TCRdb's copy carries only in-frame clones and drops some. Of nearly 20,000 clones listed, over 70% are singletons. The CDR3 is 14 residues long. V lost 1 base to trimming and J lost 6 bases; unmatched junction nucleotides: 4. The germline gives CDR1 SGHTA, CDR2 FQGNSA. Concerning this clone itself: Its matching antigen is unknown.

CD4+ T cells from unexposed donors were obtained before the COVID-19 pandemic (2011-2018). CD4+ T cells were isolated from the cells after around 10 days of culture. This receptor was obtained from a human donor in good health. The sequencing input was CD4+ T cells from PBMCs, cultured in vitro. The chain combines TRBV7-2 with TRBJ2-5, with 8 bases matching TRBD1. CDR3 loop: CASSLGGQVKTQYF. The DNA of the CDR3 is TGTGCCAGCAGCTTAGGGGGACAGGTGAAGACCCAGTACTTC.